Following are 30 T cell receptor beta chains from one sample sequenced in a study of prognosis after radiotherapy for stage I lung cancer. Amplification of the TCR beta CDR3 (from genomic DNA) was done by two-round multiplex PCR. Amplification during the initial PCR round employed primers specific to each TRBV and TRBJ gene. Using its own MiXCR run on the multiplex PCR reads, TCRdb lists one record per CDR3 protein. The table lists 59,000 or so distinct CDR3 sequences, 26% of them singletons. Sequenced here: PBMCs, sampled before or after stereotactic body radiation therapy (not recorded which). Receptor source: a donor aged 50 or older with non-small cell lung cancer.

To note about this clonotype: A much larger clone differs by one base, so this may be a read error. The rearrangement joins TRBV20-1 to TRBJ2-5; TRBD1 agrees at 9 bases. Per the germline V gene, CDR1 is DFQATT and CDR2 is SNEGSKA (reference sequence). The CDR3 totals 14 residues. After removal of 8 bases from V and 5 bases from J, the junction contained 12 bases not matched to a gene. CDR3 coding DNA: TGCAGTCCAGGGGGGACAGGGTGCTATGAGACCCAGTACTTC. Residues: CSPGGTGCYETQYF.

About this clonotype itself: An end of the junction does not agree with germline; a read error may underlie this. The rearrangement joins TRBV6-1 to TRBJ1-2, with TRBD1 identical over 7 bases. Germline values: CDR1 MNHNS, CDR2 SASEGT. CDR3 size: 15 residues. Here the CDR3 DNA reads TGTGTCAGCAGTGAACTATACCGCGACAGGGCCGGCTACACCTTC. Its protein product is CVSSELYRDRAGYTF.

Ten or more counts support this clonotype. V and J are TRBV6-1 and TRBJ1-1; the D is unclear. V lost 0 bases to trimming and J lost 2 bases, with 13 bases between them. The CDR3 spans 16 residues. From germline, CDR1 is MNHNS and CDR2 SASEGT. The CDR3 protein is CASSEALLGVNTEAFF. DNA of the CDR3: TGTGCCAGCAGTGAAGCGCTTCTTGGGGTTAACACTGAAGCTTTCTTT.

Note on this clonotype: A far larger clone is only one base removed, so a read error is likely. In nucleotides, the CDR3 is TGTGCCAGCCGGCCCGTCGCCGGGGAGCTGTTTTTT. Protein product: CASRPVAGELFF. The V and J genes are TRBV28 and TRBJ2-2; unclear D gene. Germline assignment: CDR1 MDHEN and CDR2 SYDVKM. The CDR3 length is 12 residues. Between the trimmed V and J ends, which lost 8 bases and 6 bases, there was a span of 10 bases.

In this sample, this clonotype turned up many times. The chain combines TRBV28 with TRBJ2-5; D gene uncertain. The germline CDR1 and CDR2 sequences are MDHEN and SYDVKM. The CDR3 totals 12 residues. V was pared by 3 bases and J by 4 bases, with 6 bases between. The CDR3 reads CASSLRSETQYF. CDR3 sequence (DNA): TGTGCCAGCAGTTTGCGATCAGAGACCCAGTACTTC.

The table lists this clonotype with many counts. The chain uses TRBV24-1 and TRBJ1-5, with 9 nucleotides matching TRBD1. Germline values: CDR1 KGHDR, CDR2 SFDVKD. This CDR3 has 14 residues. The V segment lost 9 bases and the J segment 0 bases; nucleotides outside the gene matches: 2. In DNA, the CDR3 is TGTGCCACCGGGACAGGGCTTAGCAATCAGCCCCAGCATTTT. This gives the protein CATGTGLSNQPQHF.

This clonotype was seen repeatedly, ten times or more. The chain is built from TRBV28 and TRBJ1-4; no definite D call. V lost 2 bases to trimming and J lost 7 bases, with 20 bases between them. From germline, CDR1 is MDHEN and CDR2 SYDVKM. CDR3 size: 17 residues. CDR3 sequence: CASSLPRGGWDSEKLFF. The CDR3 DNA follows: TGTGCCAGCAGTTTACCCCGAGGAGGGTGGGATTCTGAAAAACTGTTTTTT.

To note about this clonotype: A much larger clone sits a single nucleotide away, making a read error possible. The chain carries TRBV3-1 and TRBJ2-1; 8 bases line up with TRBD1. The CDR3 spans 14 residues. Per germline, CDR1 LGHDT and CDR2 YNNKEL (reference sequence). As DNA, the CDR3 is TGTGCCAGCAGCCTCGGACAGGGCCGCGATGATCAGTTCTTC. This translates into CASSLGQGRDDQFF.

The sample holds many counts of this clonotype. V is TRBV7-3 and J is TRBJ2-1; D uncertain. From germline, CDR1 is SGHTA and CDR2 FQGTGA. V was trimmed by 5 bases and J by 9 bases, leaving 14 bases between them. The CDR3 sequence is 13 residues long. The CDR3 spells CASSLEPEAEQFF. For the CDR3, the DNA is TGTGCCAGCAGCCTTGAGCCCGAGGCTGAGCAGTTCTTC.

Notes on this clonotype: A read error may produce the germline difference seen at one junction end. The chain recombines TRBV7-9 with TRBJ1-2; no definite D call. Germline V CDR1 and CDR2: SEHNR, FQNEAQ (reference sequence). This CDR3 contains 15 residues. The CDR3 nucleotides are TGTGGCAGCAGCCTTAACGGACCGAGGGTCTATGGCTACACCTTC. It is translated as CGSSLNGPRVYGYTF.

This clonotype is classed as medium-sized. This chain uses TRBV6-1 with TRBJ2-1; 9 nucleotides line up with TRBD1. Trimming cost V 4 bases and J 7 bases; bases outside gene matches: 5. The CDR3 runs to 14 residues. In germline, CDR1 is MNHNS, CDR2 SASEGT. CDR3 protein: CASSGGTGLNEQFF. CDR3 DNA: TGTGCCAGCAGTGGGGGGACAGGGCTTAATGAGCAGTTCTTC.

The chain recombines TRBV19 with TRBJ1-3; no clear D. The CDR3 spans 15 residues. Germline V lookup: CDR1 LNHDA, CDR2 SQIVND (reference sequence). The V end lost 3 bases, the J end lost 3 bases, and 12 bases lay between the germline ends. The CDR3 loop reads CASSIVTEYGNTIYF. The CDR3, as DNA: TGTGCCAGTAGTATCGTCACCGAATATGGAAACACCATATATTTT.

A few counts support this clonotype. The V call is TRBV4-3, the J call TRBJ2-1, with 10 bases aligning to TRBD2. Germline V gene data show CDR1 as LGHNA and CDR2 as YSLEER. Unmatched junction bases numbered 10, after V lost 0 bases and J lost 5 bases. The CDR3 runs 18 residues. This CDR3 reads CASSQDLGRAGGHNEQFF. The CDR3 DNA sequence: TGCGCCAGCAGCCAAGATCTAGGTAGAGCGGGGGGGCACAATGAGCAGTTCTTC.

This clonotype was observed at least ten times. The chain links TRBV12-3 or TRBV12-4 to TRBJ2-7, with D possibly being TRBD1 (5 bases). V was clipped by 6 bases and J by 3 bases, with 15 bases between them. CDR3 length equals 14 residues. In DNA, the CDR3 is TGTGCCAGCAGCTCTGACAAGGGGTACTACGAGCAGTACTTC. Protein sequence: CASSSDKGYYEQYF.

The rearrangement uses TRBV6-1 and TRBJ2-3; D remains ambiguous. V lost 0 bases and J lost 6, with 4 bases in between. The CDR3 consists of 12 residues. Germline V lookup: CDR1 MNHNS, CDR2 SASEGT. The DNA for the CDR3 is TGTGCCAGCAGTGAAGCTTGGGATACGCAGTATTTT. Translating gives CASSEAWDTQYF.

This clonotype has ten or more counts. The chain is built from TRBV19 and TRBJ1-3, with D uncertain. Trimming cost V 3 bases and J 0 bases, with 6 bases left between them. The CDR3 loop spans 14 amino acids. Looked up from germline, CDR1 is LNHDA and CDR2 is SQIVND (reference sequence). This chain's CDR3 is CASSMKSSGNTIYF. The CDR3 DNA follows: TGTGCCAGTAGTATGAAAAGCTCTGGAAACACCATATATTTT.

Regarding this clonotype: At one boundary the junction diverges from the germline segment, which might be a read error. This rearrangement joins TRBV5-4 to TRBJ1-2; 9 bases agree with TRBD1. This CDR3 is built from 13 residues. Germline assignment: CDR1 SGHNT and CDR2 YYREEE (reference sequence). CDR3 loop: CSSSLDRGYGYTF. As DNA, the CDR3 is TGTTCCAGCAGCTTGGACAGGGGCTATGGCTACACCTTC.

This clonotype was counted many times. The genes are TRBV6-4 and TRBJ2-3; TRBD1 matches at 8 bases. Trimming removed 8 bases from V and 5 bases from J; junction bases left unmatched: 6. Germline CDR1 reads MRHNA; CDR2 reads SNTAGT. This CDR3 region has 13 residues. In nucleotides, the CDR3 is TGTGCCAGCCCCGGGACAGGTAAAGATACGCAGTATTTT. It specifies CASPGTGKDTQYF.

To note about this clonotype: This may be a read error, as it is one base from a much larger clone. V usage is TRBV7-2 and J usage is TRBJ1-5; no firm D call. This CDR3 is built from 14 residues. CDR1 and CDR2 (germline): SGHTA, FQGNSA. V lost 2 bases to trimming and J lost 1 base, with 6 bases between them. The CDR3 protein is CASSLMGSNQPQHF. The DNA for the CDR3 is TGTGCCAGCAGCTTAATGGGGAGCAATCAGCCCCAGCATTTT.

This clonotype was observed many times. This CDR3 is CASLSGSTDQPQHF. The CDR3 coding sequence is TGTGCCAGCCTATCAGGGTCTACTGATCAGCCCCAGCATTTT. This chain links TRBV6-1 with TRBJ1-5; maybe TRBD1 (5 bases). The CDR3 contains 14 residues. The germline V gene has CDR1 MNHNS and CDR2 SASEGT. With 8 bases removed from V and 5 bases from J, the gap between germline ends came to 16 bases.

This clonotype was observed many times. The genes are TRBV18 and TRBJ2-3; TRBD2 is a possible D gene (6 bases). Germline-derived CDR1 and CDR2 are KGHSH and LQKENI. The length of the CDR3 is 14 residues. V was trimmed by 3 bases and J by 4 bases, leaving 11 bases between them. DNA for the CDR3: TGTGCCAGCTCACCCGGAGGGAGTTCAGATACGCAGTATTTT. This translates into CASSPGGSSDTQYF.

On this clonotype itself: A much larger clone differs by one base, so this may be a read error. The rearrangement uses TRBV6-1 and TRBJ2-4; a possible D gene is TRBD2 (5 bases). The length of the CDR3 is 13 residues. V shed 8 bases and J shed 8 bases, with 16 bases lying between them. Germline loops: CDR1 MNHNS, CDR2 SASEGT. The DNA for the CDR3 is TGTGCCAGCGGTGTTAGGGAGAGGGACATTCAGTACTTC. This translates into CASGVRERDIQYF.

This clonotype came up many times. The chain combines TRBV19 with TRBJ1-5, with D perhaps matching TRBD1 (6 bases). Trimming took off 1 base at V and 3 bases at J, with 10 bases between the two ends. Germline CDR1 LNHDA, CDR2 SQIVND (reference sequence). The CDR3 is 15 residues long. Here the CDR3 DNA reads TGTGCCAGTAGTATAGCGGGGGCATACAATCAGCCCCAGCATTTT. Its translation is CASSIAGAYNQPQHF.

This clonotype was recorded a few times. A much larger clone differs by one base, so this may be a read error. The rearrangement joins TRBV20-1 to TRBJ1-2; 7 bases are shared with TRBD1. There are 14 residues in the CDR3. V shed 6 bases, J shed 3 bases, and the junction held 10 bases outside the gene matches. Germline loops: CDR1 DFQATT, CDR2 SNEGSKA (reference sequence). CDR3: CSAPSPTGDYGYTF. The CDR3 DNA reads TGCAGTGCCCCCAGCCCAACAGGGGACTATGGCTACACCTTC.

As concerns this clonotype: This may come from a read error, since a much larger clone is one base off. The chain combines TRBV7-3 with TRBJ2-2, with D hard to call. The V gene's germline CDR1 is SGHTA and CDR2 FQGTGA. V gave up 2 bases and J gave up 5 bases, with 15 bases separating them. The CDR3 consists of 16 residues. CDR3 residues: CASSLSASLGTGELFF. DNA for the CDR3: TGTGCCAGCAGCTTATCGGCTAGTCTCGGTACCGGGGAGCTGTTTTTT.

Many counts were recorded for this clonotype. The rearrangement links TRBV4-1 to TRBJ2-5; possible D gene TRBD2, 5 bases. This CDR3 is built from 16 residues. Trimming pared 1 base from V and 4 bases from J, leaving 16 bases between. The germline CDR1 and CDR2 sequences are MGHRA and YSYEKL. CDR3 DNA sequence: TGCGCCAGCAGCCAAGGGACTCAAACTATGGGAGAGACCCAGTACTTC. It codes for CASSQGTQTMGETQYF.

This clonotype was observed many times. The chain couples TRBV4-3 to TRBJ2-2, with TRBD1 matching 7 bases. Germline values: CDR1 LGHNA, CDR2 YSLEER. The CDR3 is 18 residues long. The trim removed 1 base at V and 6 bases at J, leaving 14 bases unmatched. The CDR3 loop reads CASSQGVGGTAAPGELFF. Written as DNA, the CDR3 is TGCGCCAGCAGCCAAGGAGTGGGTGGGACAGCAGCACCCGGGGAGCTGTTTTTT.

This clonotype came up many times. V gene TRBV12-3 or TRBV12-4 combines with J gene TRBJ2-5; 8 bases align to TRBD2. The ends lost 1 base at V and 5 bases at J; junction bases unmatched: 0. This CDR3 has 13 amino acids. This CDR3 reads CASSLGLAETQYF. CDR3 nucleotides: TGTGCCAGCAGTTTAGGACTAGCGGAGACCCAGTACTTC.

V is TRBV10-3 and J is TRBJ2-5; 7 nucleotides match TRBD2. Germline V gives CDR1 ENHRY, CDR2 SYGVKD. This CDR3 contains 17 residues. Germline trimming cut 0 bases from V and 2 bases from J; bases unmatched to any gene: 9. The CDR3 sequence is CAISESTGGGEQETQYF. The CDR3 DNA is TGTGCCATCAGTGAGTCGACTGGCGGGGGTGAACAAGAGACCCAGTACTTC.

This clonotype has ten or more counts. CDR3 region: CASSHTNSPTSGNTIYF. The CDR3 DNA is TGCGCCAGCAGCCATACCAACTCCCCAACCTCTGGAAACACCATATATTTT. V usage is TRBV4-3 and J usage is TRBJ1-3; no clear D gene. CDR3 length: 17 residues. V gave up 3 bases and J gave up 0 bases, with 15 bases separating them. The germline CDR1 and CDR2 sequences are LGHNA and YSLEER.